This is a list of T cell receptor beta chains from one sample in a study of T cell responses to AZD1222 COVID-19 vaccine. Sequencing was performed with immunoSEQ multiplex PCR; in TCRdb, only in-frame clones are kept and a portion is missing. Among 130,000 or so clones listed, about nine tenths were seen once. The material sequenced was peripheral blood, taken on day 0 of AZD1222 vaccination. These receptors were collected from an adult in good health. Each CDR3 is given with its conserved first and last residue. D genes are given only for firm matches. The size of a clone is reported for some rows only, either as once, few or many, or as a class for expanded clones.

size	V	D	J	DNA	CDR3
-	TRBV3-1/TRBV3-2	-	TRBJ2-3	TGTGCCAGCAGTAAGTCCCCCCGGAGGCGCGGGACCACAGATACGCAGTATTTT	CASSKSPRRRGTTDTQYF
-	TRBV14	TRBD1	TRBJ1-2	TGTGCCAGCAGCCATGAGGGACAGGGGGTCTATGGCTACACCTTC	CASSHEGQGVYGYTF
-	TRBV5-5	TRBD1	TRBJ1-5	TGTGCCAGCAGCTTGAGGGGAGGGGGCGGTCAGCCCCAGCATTTT	CASSLRGGGGQPQHF
-	TRBV28	-	TRBJ2-7	TGTGCCAGCAGTCCGGACAGCCGGGGTCGCGAGCAGTACTTC	CASSPDSRGREQYF
-	TRBV19	-	TRBJ1-5	TGTGCCAGTAGTATACCCGGGCAGCCCCAGCATTTT	CASSIPGQPQHF
-	TRBV20-1	TRBD1	TRBJ1-1	TGCAGTGCTAGTCGGGGACAGCCCAACACTGAAGCTTTCTTT	CSASRGQPNTEAFF
-	TRBV29-1	-	TRBJ1-2	TGCAGCGTGCGTTCGTTTTTTCAGGGCGGCTATGGCTACACCTTC	CSVRSFFQGGYGYTF
-	TRBV24-1	-	TRBJ1-5	TGTGCCACCAGTGACCAAGGATATCAGCCCCAGCATTTT	CATSDQGYQPQHF
-	TRBV7-9	-	TRBJ1-2	TGTGCCAGCAGCCCTACAGGGCCCTATGGCTACACCTTC	CASSPTGPYGYTF
-	TRBV5-1	-	TRBJ1-2	TGCGCCAGCAGCATAGACGTAGCTAACTATGGCTACACCTTC	CASSIDVANYGYTF
-	TRBV4-1	TRBD2	TRBJ2-1	TGCGCCAGCAGCCAGGTGCGGGGGGCCTACAATGAGCAGTTCTTC	CASSQVRGAYNEQFF
-	TRBV11-2	TRBD1	TRBJ1-1	TGTGCCAGCAGCTGGGACAGGGGGACTGAAGCTTTCTTT	CASSWDRGTEAFF
-	TRBV7-9	-	TRBJ1-1	TGTGCCAGCAGCCCCCCGCTCCTCGGGAACACTGAAGCTTTCTTT	CASSPPLLGNTEAFF
-	TRBV13	TRBD2	TRBJ2-1	TGTGCCAGCAGCAGTGGGACTAGCGGGGGGCCCACACACTACAATGAGCAGTTCTTC	CASSSGTSGGPTHYNEQFF
once	TRBV30	-	TRBJ1-3	TGTGCCTGGAGTGTACATGGGGGGCCTGGAAACACCATATATTTT	CAWSVHGGPGNTIYF
-	TRBV7-9	TRBD1	TRBJ1-1	TGTGCCAGCAGCTCCAGCAGCTTACTTGGGACAGGGATCACTGAAGCTTTCTTT	CASSSSSLLGTGITEAFF
-	TRBV23-1	-	TRBJ1-2	TGCGCCAGCAGTCAATCCCGAGGTAATGGCTACACCTTC	CASSQSRGNGYTF
-	TRBV27	TRBD1	TRBJ1-6	TGTGCCAGCAGTTCCCAGAACAGGGGTGGTTCACCCCTCCACTTT	CASSSQNRGGSPLHF
-	TRBV9	-	TRBJ2-2	TGTGCCAGCAGCGTAGTGTGGACAGACGCCCCCGGGGAGCTGTTTTTT	CASSVVWTDAPGELFF
-	TRBV2	-	TRBJ2-2	TGTGCCAGCAAGGGCGGCAGCTCCACCGGGGAGCTGTTTTTT	CASKGGSSTGELFF
-	TRBV7-8	-	TRBJ2-5	TGTGCCAGCAGCCCCGAGAGACAAGAGACCCAGTACTTC	CASSPERQETQYF
once	TRBV18	-	TRBJ2-7	TGTGCCAGCTCGGGCACAGGTACCTACGAGCAGTACTTC	CASSGTGTYEQYF
-	TRBV9	-	TRBJ2-2	TGTGCCAGCAGCGTAGCCCGACCCCCTGAGAACACCGGGGAGCTGTTTTTT	CASSVARPPENTGELFF
-	TRBV27	-	TRBJ1-5	TGTGCCAGCAGAGCCGCAGGGGGCAATCAGCCCCAGCATTTT	CASRAAGGNQPQHF
-	TRBV7-2	-	TRBJ2-7	TGTGCCAGCAGCTCCGGACCGCCGGCCGAGCAGTACTTC	CASSSGPPAEQYF
few	TRBV3-1/TRBV3-2	TRBD2	TRBJ2-5	TGTGCCAGCAGCCAAGCCCCACTAGCGGGGCAAGAGACCCAGTACTTC	CASSQAPLAGQETQYF
-	TRBV7-7	-	TRBJ2-7	TGTGCTAGCAGCTTGGGGACGACAAACTACGAGCAGTACTTC	CASSLGTTNYEQYF
-	TRBV19	-	TRBJ2-1	TGTGCCAGTAGGACCGGGACAAGGGGCTCCAATGAGCAGTTCTTC	CASRTGTRGSNEQFF
-	TRBV4-3	-	TRBJ2-7	TGCGCCAGCAGCCAAGAGACCAGGTCTTACCACGAGCAGTACTTC	CASSQETRSYHEQYF
-	TRBV24-1	-	TRBJ2-1	TGTGCCACCAGTGACGCGGAGAGTCCCCGTTACAATGAGCAGTTCTTC	CATSDAESPRYNEQFF
-	TRBV7-3	-	TRBJ2-1	TGTGCCAGCAGCTTAAGTGTAACTAATGAGCAGTTCTTC	CASSLSVTNEQFF
-	TRBV7-2	-	TRBJ2-2	TGTGCCAGCAGCTTAGCGGTACCCGGGGAGCTGTTTTTT	CASSLAVPGELFF
-	TRBV3-1/TRBV3-2	-	TRBJ2-3	TGTGCCAGCAGCCAAGAAGCTAATACAATAGCCGCCTACTCACAGATACGGAGAGCACGGCAGTATTTT	CASSQEANTIAAYSQIRRARQYF
-	TRBV4-1	TRBD1	TRBJ1-2	TGCGCCAGCAGCACCGCCGGACAGGGGGAAGGCTACACCTTC	CASSTAGQGEGYTF
-	TRBV6-5	TRBD1	TRBJ1-2	TGTGCCAGCAGCCTGGACAGGGTAGCTAACTATGGCTACACCTTC	CASSLDRVANYGYTF
-	TRBV29-1	-	TRBJ2-3	TGCAGCGCCGGGGGCCCGACTGCCACAGATACGCAGTATTTT	CSAGGPTATDTQYF
-	TRBV21-1	-	TRBJ1-2	TGTGCCAGCAGCGCACCGGGACAGGGGTCCTATGGCTACACCTTC	CASSAPGQGSYGYTF
-	TRBV11-2	-	TRBJ2-5	TGTGCCAGCAGCTTAGATTGGTCCGACCAAGAGACCCAGTACTTC	CASSLDWSDQETQYF